This T cell receptor (beta chain) is from a study of cytomegalovirus exposure and HLA in healthy donors. This clone is labeled as medium-sized (0.01 to 0.1%). Germline trimming cut 3 bases from V and 2 bases from J; bases unmatched to any gene: 4. The CDR3 runs 16 residues. Germline values: CDR1 LGHNA, CDR2 YNFKEQ. PCR was performed using 60 Vbeta and 13 Jbeta primers. As handled by the study authors: The authors later counted about 80 million unique TCR beta chains, about 11 million of them shared. Generated by immunoSEQ multiplex PCR, the TCRdb table keeps only in-frame clones and is missing some. V, J and clone size were drawn from that table, and D and trimming were deduced from the DNA. Of 60,000 to 70,000 clones listed, around 78% are singletons.

Specimen: PBMCs. The clonotype originates from a man younger than 35 in good health and CMV-seropositive. The chain uses TRBV4-2 and TRBJ2-6, with TRBD1 matching 7 bases. CDR3 in DNA: TGTGCCAGCAGCCAGGAGACAGGGACTGGGGCCAACGTCCTGACTTTC. It yields the protein CASSQETGTGANVLTF.